A single sample gave rise to the 12 T cell receptor beta chains below, sequenced in a study of CD8 T cells in ankylosing spondylitis. General study results and limits: Ankylosing spondylitis blood appeared to be characterized by a TCR beta motif of eight or nine highly homologous variants.

Their antigen targets remain unknown. TCRdb re-called the 5' RACE reads with MiXCR, one entry per CDR3 protein. The sample holds 330,000 or so distinct CDR3 sequences, less than 9.5% seen once. The sequencing sample was made of blood, either unsorted or a sorted T cell fraction (not recorded which). All receptors come from a male donor with ankylosing spondylitis.

This clonotype was seen more than once but under ten times. The chain employs TRBV2 and TRBJ2-4; D is ambiguous. The CDR3 spans 15 residues. Per germline, CDR1 SNHLY and CDR2 FYNNEI. Trimming left V 2 bases short and J 6 bases short, with 14 bases between. The CDR3 sequence: CASSEFILDGNIQYF. CDR3 in DNA: TGTGCCAGCAGTGAATTTATCTTGGACGGAAACATTCAGTACTTC.

This chain connects TRBV6-5 to TRBJ2-5; D gene ambiguous. CDR1 and CDR2 (germline): MNHEY, SVGAGI. Trimming took off 4 bases at V and 1 base at J, with 10 bases between the two ends. This CDR3 is built from 14 residues. DNA of the CDR3: TGTGCCAGCAGTTCAGGACGGAGCCAAGAGACCCAGTACTTC. It encodes CASSSGRSQETQYF.

This clonotype occurred many times. V gene TRBV27 combines with J gene TRBJ2-2; D gene ambiguous. Germline V lookup: CDR1 MNHEY, CDR2 SMNVEV (reference sequence). The CDR3 consists of 16 residues. V was trimmed by 3 bases and J by 0 bases, leaving 11 bases between them. This CDR3 reads CASSFASTSNTGELFF. The CDR3, as DNA: TGTGCCAGCAGTTTTGCCTCGACCTCGAACACCGGGGAGCTGTTTTTT.

This clonotype was seen only a few times. CDR3 DNA sequence: TGTGCCAGTTCGTATACGAGCTCCTACAATGAGCAGTTCTTC. Amino acids: CASSYTSSYNEQFF. The chain carries TRBV21-1 and TRBJ2-1. TRBV21-1 is a pseudogene locus. The CDR3 contains 14 residues.

Here the CDR3 DNA reads TGTGCCAGCAACCCTCCTCTAGCGGGAGGGGTCCGGGAGCAGTTCTTC. Protein sequence: CASNPPLAGGVREQFF. The chain has TRBV12-3 or TRBV12-4 and TRBJ2-1, with 12 nucleotides matching TRBD2. V shed 7 bases and J 10 bases; nucleotides not matched to a gene: 14. The CDR3 runs 16 residues.

The chain carries TRBV7-9 and TRBJ1-6; D is unresolved. The CDR3 is 12 amino acids. Germline CDR1 and CDR2: SEHNR and FQNEAQ (reference sequence). V lost 5 bases, J lost 10 bases, and 9 bases lay in between. The CDR3: CASSLRISPLHF. CDR3 nucleotides: TGTGCCAGCAGCCTCCGCATATCACCCCTCCACTTT.

This clonotype was counted at least ten times. The rearrangement joins TRBV12-3 or TRBV12-4 to TRBJ2-5, with 7 bases that match TRBD1. The CDR3 spans 14 residues. The junction had 5 bases not matched to a gene; V was cut back by 6 bases and J by 1 base. The CDR3 coding sequence is TGTGCCAGCAGCCAGGGACAGATCCAAGAGACCCAGTACTTC. Translation: CASSQGQIQETQYF.

The V call is TRBV7-9, the J call TRBJ2-7; 12 bases line up with TRBD2. This CDR3 has 17 amino acids. Germline V gives CDR1 SEHNR, CDR2 FQNEAQ (reference sequence). J gave up 4 bases and V 1 base, and 8 bases lay outside the gene matches. In DNA form, the CDR3 reads TGTGCCAGCAGCTTAGTCCTAGCGGGAGGGCTTGGTTACGAGCAGTACTTC. Its translation: CASSLVLAGGLGYEQYF.

This rearrangement joins TRBV10-3 to TRBJ1-5; no clear D gene. With 8 bases removed from V and 0 bases from J, the gap between germline ends came to 8 bases. Looked up from germline, CDR1 is ENHRY and CDR2 is SYGVKD. The length of the CDR3 is 13 residues. The CDR3 loop is CAIGVFSNQPQHF. The CDR3 nucleotides are TGTGCCATCGGGGTGTTTAGCAATCAGCCCCAGCATTTT.

This clonotype has only a few counts. This chain connects TRBV4-3 to TRBJ2-1, with 10 bases identical to TRBD2. The ends lost 2 bases at V and 0 bases at J; junction bases unmatched: 4. CDR3 length equals 17 residues. The germline V gene has CDR1 LGHNA and CDR2 YSLEER. As DNA, the CDR3 is TGCGCCAGCAGCCAACAACCTAGCGGGAGCTCCTACAATGAGCAGTTCTTC. This encodes CASSQQPSGSSYNEQFF.

As for this clonotype: The junction does not match germline at one end; this may be a read error. The rearrangement joins TRBV5-1 to TRBJ2-5, with D hard to call. The CDR3 sequence is 12 residues long. The germline V gene has CDR1 SGHRS and CDR2 YFSETQ. The chain's CDR3 is CASSEDQQTQYF. CDR3 sequence (DNA): TGCGCCAGCAGCGAAGACCAACAGACCCAGTACTTC.

Ten or more counts support this clonotype. The chain joins TRBV24-1 to TRBJ2-3; D is unresolved. This CDR3 comprises 13 residues. The germline gives CDR1 KGHDR, CDR2 SFDVKD. The ends were cut back, 4 bases at V and 2 bases at J, with 6 bases in the middle. The CDR3 sequence: CATSEIYTDTQYF. The CDR3 coding sequence is TGTGCCACCAGTGAGATTTACACAGATACGCAGTATTTT.